These 30 T cell receptor beta chains came from one sample sequenced in a study of T cell repertoires in cytomegalovirus infection. TCRdb re-analysed the reads in MiXCR, keeping a single row per CDR3 protein. The profile covers 300,000 to 400,000 distinct CDR3 sequences, with 9.5% appearing a single time and over 3.5% taken by the ten largest. Sequences were obtained from PBMCs. These receptors were obtained from a human donor in good health (CMV status not recorded). Some clones in this sample may be carry-over from other donors' samples.

The chain joins TRBV19 to TRBJ2-1; 9 positions agree with TRBD2. The V segment lost 7 bases and the J segment 5 bases; nucleotides outside the gene matches: 15. The V gene's germline CDR1 is LNHDA and CDR2 SQIVND (reference sequence). CDR3 size: 17 residues. CDR3 residues: CASMGGNLASGNNEQFF. CDR3 DNA sequence: TGTGCCAGTATGGGTGGTAACTTGGCTAGCGGGAACAATGAGCAGTTCTTC. The complete variable domain, with remaining parts taken from reference TRBV19 and TRBJ2-1, reads DGGITQSPKYLFRKEGQNVTLSCEQNLNHDAMYWYRQDPGQGLRLIYYSQIVNDFQKGDIAEGYSVSREKKESFPLTVTSAQKNPTAFYLCASMGGNLASGNNEQFFGPGTRLTVL.

This clonotype occurred many times. J is TRBJ1-2 and V is TRBV6-6; no firm D call. CDR1 is MNHNY, CDR2 SVGAGI, per germline (reference sequence). Between the trimmed V and J ends, which lost 2 bases and 8 bases, there was a span of 15 bases. The CDR3 extends over 14 amino acids. The DNA for the CDR3 is TGTGCCAGCAGTTACGATGGACCTGGGAGAGGCTACACCTTC. Amino acids: CASSYDGPGRGYTF.

About this clonotype: A much larger clone is a single base away; this may be a read error. J is TRBJ1-5 and V is TRBV11-2; the D gene is possibly TRBD1 (8 bases). The J call may be incorrect, as the DNA end agrees better with TRBJ2-3. The CDR3 length is 14 residues. Germline CDR1 and CDR2: SGHAT and FQNNGV. The CDR3 reads CASSRQGRDQPQYF. CDR3 DNA sequence: TGTGCCAGCAGCCGACAGGGGAGGGATCAGCCCCAGTATTTT.

This clonotype was counted between two and nine times. The gene calls are TRBV6-2 or TRBV6-3 and TRBJ1-1; a possible D gene is TRBD1 (6 bases). CDR3 length: 14 residues. Germline V gene lookup returns CDR1 MNHEY and CDR2 SVGEGT. The V end was cut by 7 bases, the J end by 1 base, with 13 bases between. The CDR3 region is CASTPSRGNTEAFF. The CDR3 DNA is TGTGCCAGCACTCCGTCCAGGGGGAACACTGAAGCTTTCTTT.

This clonotype was found a few times. CDR3 DNA sequence: TGTGCCTGGGGATCCTTCCATAGCAATCAGCCCCAGCATTTT. It encodes CAWGSFHSNQPQHF. This chain links TRBV24-1 with TRBJ1-5; D not resolved. V lost 12 bases to trimming and J lost 0 bases, with 14 bases between them. There are 14 residues in the CDR3. The germline CDR1 and CDR2 sequences are KGHDR and SFDVKD.

This clonotype turned up a few times. This rearrangement joins TRBV11-1 to TRBJ2-1; maybe TRBD1 (6 bases). V was cut by 6 bases and J by 5 bases, with 11 bases left in between. Germline V gives CDR1 SGHAT, CDR2 FQDESV (reference sequence). CDR3 length equals 13 residues. In nucleotides, the CDR3 is TGTGCCAGCAGTGACAGGCTACACAATGAGCAGTTCTTC. It specifies CASSDRLHNEQFF. Supplemented by reference TRBV11-1 and TRBJ2-1, the full variable domain reads EAEVAQSPRYKITEKSQAVAFWCDPISGHATLYWYRQILGQGPELLVQFQDESVVDDSQLPKDRFSAERLKGVDSTLKIQPAELGDSAMYLCASSDRLHNEQFFGPGTRLTVL.

This clonotype was observed at least ten times. The rearrangement joins TRBV7-8 to TRBJ1-3; D call uncertain. The germline V gene encodes CDR1 SGHVS and CDR2 FQNEAQ. The length of the CDR3 is 15 residues. Trimming pared 0 bases from V and 0 bases from J, leaving 6 bases between. The CDR3 protein is CASSLADGSGNTIYF. The CDR3 DNA sequence: TGTGCCAGCAGCTTAGCGGACGGCTCTGGAAACACCATATATTTT.

This clonotype was recorded a few times. The chain employs TRBV19 and TRBJ2-5; 9 nucleotides match TRBD1. The CDR3 contains 22 residues. V trimming: 5 bases; J trimming: 2 bases; junction bases outside the gene matches: 27. Germline CDR1 and CDR2: LNHDA and SQIVND (reference sequence). The CDR3 DNA is TGTGCCAGTAGTCCGACCATGATTCTTTACTCAAAAAGGACAGGGGCACAAGAGACCCAGTACTTC. This sequence encodes CASSPTMILYSKRTGAQETQYF.

The sample holds many counts of this clonotype. This sequence joins TRBV4-2 and TRBJ1-2; the D is unclear. Germline CDR1 is LGHNA and CDR2 is YNFKEQ. This CDR3 has 14 residues. Trimming left V 0 bases short and J 2 bases short, with 7 bases between. The CDR3 sequence: CASSQERGNYGYTF. The CDR3 DNA follows: TGTGCCAGCAGCCAAGAGAGAGGAAACTATGGCTACACCTTC.

On this clonotype: An end of the junction does not agree with germline; a read error may underlie this. V and J are TRBV4-1 and TRBJ1-5; D may be TRBD1 (6 bases). The CDR3 has 15 residues. CDR1 and CDR2 (germline): MGHRA, YSYEKL. The CDR3 region has the DNA TGCGCCAGCAACCAAGAGGGGGGGCCCAATCAGCCCCAGCATTTT. Translation: CASNQEGGPNQPQHF.

Many counts were recorded for this clonotype. An end of the junction differs from the germline gene, which may be a read error. The chain uses TRBV7-2 and TRBJ1-2, with no clear D. The germline CDR1 and CDR2 sequences are SGHTA and FQGNSA. CDR3 length equals 14 residues. The CDR3 nucleotides read TGTGCCAGCAGTTTAGACGGCGGAAACTATGGCTACACCTTC. It encodes CASSLDGGNYGYTF.

This clonotype showed up many times. The chain carries TRBV5-1 and TRBJ2-5; TRBD1 might be the D (5 bases). This CDR3 has 14 amino acids. Germline V gene lookup returns CDR1 SGHRS and CDR2 YFSETQ. V lost 4 bases and J lost 1, with 11 bases in between. CDR3 residues: CASSPLDTQETQYF. CDR3 DNA sequence: TGCGCCAGCAGCCCTTTGGACACCCAAGAGACCCAGTACTTC.

This clonotype was seen ten or more times. V is TRBV7-8 and J is TRBJ2-2; perhaps D is TRBD1 or TRBD2 (6 bases each). V was pared by 7 bases and J by 5 bases, with 17 bases between. Germline V gene lookup returns CDR1 SGHVS and CDR2 FQNEAQ. The CDR3 runs 15 residues. The chain's CDR3 is CASITRGDGTGELFF. In nucleotides, the CDR3 is TGTGCCAGCATCACGAGGGGGGATGGAACCGGGGAGCTGTTTTTT. Full variable domain (missing parts from reference TRBV7-8 and TRBJ2-2): GAGVSQSPRYKVAKRGQDVALRCDPISGHVSLFWYQQALGQGPEFLTYFQNEAQLDKSGLPSDRFFAERPEGSVSTLKIQRTQQEDSAVYLCASITRGDGTGELFFGEGSRLTVL.

This clonotype was counted between two and nine times. This rearrangement joins TRBV6-8 to TRBJ2-1, with 11 bases lining up with TRBD2. Germline V gene data show CDR1 as MNHGY and CDR2 as SAAAGT. V lost 2 bases and J lost 1; bases outside the gene matches: 10. This CDR3 comprises 19 residues. The CDR3 here is CASSYAGLAEGGSYNEQFF. The CDR3 nucleotides are TGTGCCAGCAGTTACGCGGGACTAGCGGAGGGGGGGTCCTACAATGAGCAGTTCTTC.

This clonotype was recorded a few times. This chain connects TRBV6-5 to TRBJ1-4, with 11 bases matching TRBD1. There are 15 residues in the CDR3. CDR1 and CDR2 from the germline V gene are MNHEY and SVGAGI. Unmatched junction bases numbered 5, after V lost 4 bases and J lost 7 bases. CDR3 bases: TGTGCCAGCAGTTGGACAGGGGGCTGGAGTGAAAAACTGTTTTTT. This encodes CASSWTGGWSEKLFF.

This clonotype has a handful of counts. A read error may account for a junction end that differs from germline. This chain connects TRBV5-3 to TRBJ2-3; 9 positions match TRBD1. TRBV5-3 is an ORF, and what it does is uncertain. The CDR3 loop spans 13 amino acids. CDR3 sequence reads: CASSWDRVDTQYF. CDR3 DNA: TGTGCCAGCAGCTGGGACAGGGTGGATACGCAGTATTTT.

This clonotype was detected only a few times. This rearrangement joins TRBV7-9 to TRBJ1-1, with a possible D match to TRBD1 (6 bases). V shed 2 bases and J shed 3 bases, with 10 bases lying between them. The germline gives CDR1 SEHNR, CDR2 FQNEAQ (reference sequence). The CDR3 spans 14 residues. CDR3: CASSLTGRHTEAFF. CDR3 sequence (DNA): TGTGCCAGCAGCTTAACAGGGCGGCACACTGAAGCTTTCTTT.

This clonotype occurred many times. This chain uses TRBV6-1 with TRBJ1-2, with 7 bases matching TRBD1. Unmatched junction bases numbered 5, after V lost 8 bases and J lost 2 bases. Germline V gene sequence: CDR1 MNHNS, CDR2 SASEGT. This CDR3 comprises 13 residues. Here the CDR3 reads CASGDSPNYGYTF. The CDR3, as DNA: TGTGCCAGCGGGGACAGCCCAAACTATGGCTACACCTTC.

This clonotype was counted at least ten times. The chain joins TRBV11-2 to TRBJ2-3; no clear D. Germline V gene lookup returns CDR1 SGHAT and CDR2 FQNNGV. CDR3 length: 12 residues. V lost 6 bases, J lost 5 bases, and 9 bases lay in between. The DNA for the CDR3 is TGTGCCAGCAGAACGGTAGGAGATACGCAGTATTTT. Its translation: CASRTVGDTQYF. The whole variable domain, remainder taken from reference TRBV11-2 and TRBJ2-3, is EAGVAQSPRYKIIEKRQSVAFWCNPISGHATLYWYQQILGQGPKLLIQFQNNGVVDDSQLPKDRFSAERLKGVDSTLKIQPAKLEDSAVYLCASRTVGDTQYFGPGTRLTVL.

In its sample, this clonotype was seen many times. This chain joins TRBV7-2 and TRBJ2-7, with 9 bases identical to TRBD2. The germline V gene has CDR1 SGHTA and CDR2 FQGNSA. The ends lost 5 bases at V and 3 bases at J; junction bases unmatched: 5. The CDR3 sequence is 14 residues long. CDR3 region: CASSPSGGFYEQYF. The CDR3 nucleotides are TGTGCCAGCAGCCCGAGCGGGGGGTTCTACGAGCAGTACTTC.

V usage is TRBV2 and J usage is TRBJ1-2; TRBD1 aligns across 10 bases. This CDR3 is 13 amino acids long. Losses at the gene ends were 7 bases for V and 6 bases for J; bases not matched to a gene: 5. Germline-derived CDR1 and CDR2 are SNHLY and FYNNEI. The CDR3 reads CASIKDRGNGYTF. CDR3 nucleotides: TGTGCCAGCATCAAGGACAGGGGGAATGGCTACACCTTC.

This clonotype was seen a few times. The J gene is TRBJ2-7, the V gene TRBV4-1; the D call may be TRBD1 or TRBD2 (6 bases each). Germline loops: CDR1 MGHRA, CDR2 YSYEKL. CDR3 length: 19 amino acids. V lost 6 bases to trimming and J lost 2 bases, with 29 bases between them. The CDR3 sequence: CASSTGGGLGGGRPYEQYF. CDR3 sequence (DNA): TGCGCCAGCAGTACAGGTGGGGGGTTAGGGGGAGGCCGACCCTACGAGCAGTACTTC.

The chain joins TRBV6-5 to TRBJ1-5; tentative D call: TRBD1 (6 bases). V was clipped by 6 bases and J by 1 base, with 13 bases between them. Germline V CDR1 and CDR2: MNHEY, SVGAGI. CDR3 size: 15 residues. CDR3 residues: CASRATGGSNQPQHF. The CDR3 DNA reads as TGTGCCAGCAGGGCGACAGGAGGCAGCAATCAGCCCCAGCATTTT.

This chain connects TRBV19 to TRBJ2-1, with TRBD2 identical over 14 bases. V lost 6 bases and J lost 9; bases outside the gene matches: 7. The CDR3 has 15 amino acids. Germline V CDR1 and CDR2: LNHDA, SQIVND (reference sequence). In nucleotides, the CDR3 is TGTGCCAGTAGGGAGACTAGCGGGGGGGCTAGTGAGCAGTTCTTC. Amino acid sequence: CASRETSGGASEQFF.

V and J are TRBV28 and TRBJ1-2, with D unresolved. The germline V gene encodes CDR1 MDHEN and CDR2 SYDVKM. Trimming took off 10 bases at V and 5 bases at J, with 11 bases between the two ends. This CDR3 comprises 11 residues. The CDR3 region is CANHAGYGYTF. In nucleotides, the CDR3 is TGTGCCAACCACGCAGGATATGGCTACACCTTC.

This clonotype came up many times. V and J are TRBV28 and TRBJ1-2, with TRBD1 matching over 9 bases. Trimming cost V 6 bases and J 2 bases; bases outside gene matches: 4. The length of the CDR3 is 14 residues. Germline loops: CDR1 MDHEN, CDR2 SYDVKM. Written as DNA, the CDR3 is TGTGCCAGCAGGGGGACAGGGTCCAACTATGGCTACACCTTC. It is translated as CASRGTGSNYGYTF.

As DNA, the CDR3 is TGTGCCAGCAGCGTCTACTGGCGGGGGGGAACAGTAGAGACCCAGTACTTC. Translated: CASSVYWRGGTVETQYF. The chain employs TRBV7-2 and TRBJ2-5; TRBD2 aligns across 9 bases. Per the germline V gene, CDR1 is SGHTA and CDR2 is FQGNSA. V dropped 5 bases and J dropped 4; count of bases not matched to a gene: 14. This CDR3 has 17 residues.

V is TRBV6-5 and J is TRBJ2-1; D is possibly TRBD2 (5 bases). This CDR3 is built from 13 residues. Germline CDR1 is MNHEY and CDR2 is SVGAGI. V was pared by 6 bases and J by 10 bases, with 16 bases between. CDR3 coding DNA: TGTGCCAGCAGAATGGTGGGTGCGGGCGAGCAGTTCTTC. This gives the protein CASRMVGAGEQFF.

A few counts support this clonotype. The chain joins TRBV28 to TRBJ1-1; TRBD1 might be the D (5 bases). Germline CDR1 and CDR2: MDHEN and SYDVKM. V lost 1 base and J lost 5, with 20 bases in between. The CDR3 covers 17 residues. This CDR3 is CASSLYGKGTARTEAFF. CDR3 DNA: TGTGCCAGCAGTTTATATGGCAAGGGGACGGCGAGAACTGAAGCTTTCTTT.

The chain uses TRBV4-1 and TRBJ2-7; D gene ambiguous. Germline values: CDR1 MGHRA, CDR2 YSYEKL. The CDR3 consists of 13 residues. Trimming pared 4 bases from V and 7 bases from J, leaving 14 bases between. In nucleotides, the CDR3 is TGCGCCAGCAGCCGGAAACCTCTGGGGGAGCAGTACTTC. This translates into CASSRKPLGEQYF.